The source of this T cell receptor beta chain is a study of early T cells in non-severe SARS-CoV-2 infection. This clonotype appeared many times. Trimming took 5 bases from V and 4 from J, leaving 20 bases between them. CDR3 length: 15 residues. Germline V CDR1 and CDR2: DFQATT, SNEGSKA (reference sequence). Unique molecular identifiers were affixed to single, distinct cDNA molecules. MiXCR, applied by TCRdb to the 5' RACE reads, yields one record per CDR3 protein. The sample lists 25,000 to 35,000 distinct CDR3 sequences; roughly 7.2% were seen once. The genes are TRBV20-1 and TRBJ1-2; tentative D call: TRBD1 (6 bases). This clonotype originated in an adult who was a healthcare worker with PCR-confirmed SARS-CoV-2 infection or an uninfected control (not recorded which). Material for sequencing was whole blood. CDR3 in DNA: TGCAGTGCTCCCCTCGGTGTAGGGGGGGGCTATGGCTACACCTTC. Its protein is CSAPLGVGGGYGYTF.